One and the same sample provided the 26 T cell receptor beta chains below, sequenced in a study of blood T cell repertoires in COVID-19. Measured with immunoSEQ multiplex PCR; TCRdb has only the in-frame clones, and not every one. The sample contains about 220,000 clones, 70% to 85% of which appear only once. Sequencing was performed on PBMCs or T cells enriched from blood (not recorded which). These receptors all stem from a woman between 35 and 50 years old with acute COVID-19.

The chain uses TRBV5-1 and TRBJ1-2; D is unclear. This CDR3 has 12 amino acids. Per the germline V gene, CDR1 is SGHRS and CDR2 is YFSETQ. V was clipped by 2 bases and J by 1 base, with 3 bases between them. Written as DNA, the CDR3 is TGCGCCAGCAGCTTCGGTAACTATGGCTACACCTTC. Amino acid sequence: CASSFGNYGYTF.

This clone came up once. The chain joins TRBV2 to TRBJ2-1; 9 bases fit TRBD2. Germline V gene lookup returns CDR1 SNHLY and CDR2 FYNNEI. The junction had 2 bases not matched to a gene; V was cut back by 1 base and J by 7 bases. The CDR3 totals 14 residues. The CDR3 spells CASSEGLAGNEQFF. The CDR3 DNA reads as TGTGCCAGCAGTGAAGGGCTAGCGGGAAATGAGCAGTTCTTC.

The CDR3 nucleotides read TGTGCCAGCAGCCAAATACGGTCTCGGGGCTACAATGAGCAGTTCTTC. Its translation: CASSQIRSRGYNEQFF. The rearrangement links TRBV28 to TRBJ2-1; maybe TRBD2 (5 bases). The CDR3 sequence is 16 residues long. CDR1 and CDR2 (germline): MDHEN, SYDVKM. Trimming took 6 bases from V and 3 from J, leaving 18 bases between them.

The rearrangement uses TRBV6-6 and TRBJ2-1, with no clear D. V was clipped by 8 bases and J by 8 bases, with 4 bases between them. Germline CDR1 MNHNY, CDR2 SVGAGI (reference sequence). The CDR3 is 9 residues long. The CDR3 DNA reads as TGTGCCAGCGGCCATGAGCAGTTCTTC. Translated: CASGHEQFF.

The V gene is TRBV29-1, the J gene TRBJ2-5, with TRBD1 matching 11 bases. Germline trimming cut 6 bases from V and 5 bases from J; bases unmatched to any gene: 8. This CDR3 region has 14 residues. The germline CDR1 and CDR2 sequences are SQVTM and ANQGSEA. CDR3 nucleotides: TGCAGCGTGAAGGACAGGGGGCGATTTGAGACCCAGTACTTC. This translates into CSVKDRGRFETQYF.

The chain carries TRBV9 and TRBJ2-3, with D possibly matching TRBD2 (5 bases). The germline V and J ends were trimmed by 4 bases and 2 bases, with 17 bases remaining between them. The germline V gene encodes CDR1 SGDLS and CDR2 YYNGEE. The CDR3 extends over 16 amino acids. The CDR3 bases are TGTGCCAGCAGCTATAGCGCGAGAGGGTACACAGATACGCAGTATTTT. Translation: CASSYSARGYTDTQYF.

The CDR3 is CASSGGLVAPEQYF. The CDR3 DNA reads TGTGCCAGCAGCGGGGGACTAGTGGCCCCTGAGCAGTACTTC. The chain links TRBV11-1 to TRBJ2-7; 8 nucleotides match TRBD2. The CDR3 totals 14 residues. V trimming: 5 bases; J trimming: 7 bases; junction bases outside the gene matches: 10. CDR1 SGHAT and CDR2 FQDESV come from the germline V gene (reference sequence). Together with reference TRBV11-1 and TRBJ2-7, the CDR3 gives the full variable domain: EAEVAQSPRYKITEKSQAVAFWCDPISGHATLYWYRQILGQGPELLVQFQDESVVDDSQLPKDRFSAERLKGVDSTLKIQPAELGDSAMYLCASSGGLVAPEQYFGPGTRLTVT.

This clone occurred once. V usage is TRBV9 and J usage is TRBJ2-5, with 9 bases matching TRBD1. The trim removed 0 bases at V and 5 bases at J, leaving 5 bases unmatched. Germline lookup yields CDR1 SGDLS and CDR2 YYNGEE. This CDR3 is built from 15 residues. As DNA, the CDR3 is TGTGCCAGCAGCGTAGGGACAGGGGCGGGGGAGACCCAGTACTTC. Its protein product is CASSVGTGAGETQYF.

This rearrangement joins TRBV20-1 to TRBJ2-5; no definite D call. Between the trimmed V and J ends, which lost 3 bases and 1 base, there was a span of 9 bases. Germline CDR1 and CDR2: DFQATT and SNEGSKA (reference sequence). This CDR3 contains 13 residues. The CDR3, as DNA: TGCAGTGCTAGTGCCGGGTTCCAAGAGACCCAGTACTTC. Amino acid sequence: CSASAGFQETQYF.

Turning to this clone: Other DNA sequences in the sample encode the same CDR3. The V call is TRBV6-5, the J call TRBJ2-3; D possibly corresponds to TRBD1 (6 bases). The germline CDR1 and CDR2 sequences are MNHEY and SVGAGI. This CDR3 spans 13 amino acids. Trimming shortened V by 6 bases and J by 2 bases, and 9 bases separated the two germline ends. CDR3 coding DNA: TGTGCCAGCAGAGGACAGTCCACAGATACGCAGTATTTT. It is translated as CASRGQSTDTQYF.

V usage is TRBV3-1 (or the pseudogene TRBV3-2) and J usage is TRBJ2-2; 8 nucleotides agree with TRBD2. Losses at the gene ends were 5 bases for V and 4 bases for J; bases not matched to a gene: 9. The CDR3 has 16 amino acids. Germline values: CDR1 LGHDT, CDR2 YNNKEL (reference sequence). DNA of the CDR3: TGTGCCAGCAGCTCCCGAGCGGGAGTGGCCACCGGGGAGCTGTTTTTT. Translated, it gives CASSSRAGVATGELFF.

The chain carries TRBV28 and TRBJ2-1; perhaps TRBD1 as D (5 bases). The ends were cut back, 4 bases at V and 7 bases at J, with 20 bases in the middle. Germline CDR1 reads MDHEN; CDR2 reads SYDVKM. The CDR3 spans 16 residues. The CDR3 protein is CASSYSQVLGGNEQFF. As DNA, the CDR3 is TGTGCCAGCAGTTACTCACAGGTCTTGGGTGGAAATGAGCAGTTCTTC.

The chain is built from TRBV3-1 (or the pseudogene TRBV3-2) and TRBJ1-2; 10 positions agree with TRBD1. With 5 bases clipped from V and 0 bases from J, the junction kept 3 bases outside the gene matches. This CDR3 comprises 15 residues. Germline V gives CDR1 LGHDT, CDR2 YNNKEL (reference sequence). CDR3 in DNA: TGTGCCAGCAGCGCAGGGACAGGGGCTAACTATGGCTACACCTTC. Its protein is CASSAGTGANYGYTF.

The chain joins TRBV2 to TRBJ2-7; 7 bases align to TRBD2. The junction had 6 bases not matched to a gene; V was cut back by 4 bases and J by 0 bases. CDR3 length: 15 amino acids. Germline CDR1 reads SNHLY; CDR2 reads FYNNEI. CDR3 sequence (DNA): TGTGCCAGCAGTGTGAGCGGGATGCTCTCCTACGAGCAGTACTTC. Its translation: CASSVSGMLSYEQYF.

The genes are TRBV28 and TRBJ2-3, with 7 bases fitting TRBD1. The ends lost 4 bases at V and 4 bases at J; junction bases unmatched: 5. The CDR3 loop spans 14 amino acids. Germline CDR1 reads MDHEN; CDR2 reads SYDVKM. DNA for the CDR3: TGTGCCAGCAGTTATTCGGGGACAGCAGATACGCAGTATTTT. Protein: CASSYSGTADTQYF.

The gene calls are TRBV2 and TRBJ1-2; D is ambiguous. Germline V gene data show CDR1 as SNHLY and CDR2 as FYNNEI. The CDR3 is made up of 13 amino acids. Trimming removed 8 bases from V and 7 bases from J, with 17 bases in between. CDR3 residues: CASGRTRESGYTF. The CDR3 bases are TGTGCCAGCGGCCGGACGAGGGAAAGTGGCTACACCTTC.

V gene TRBV4-3 combines with J gene TRBJ1-2, with D perhaps TRBD1 (6 bases). V was trimmed by 4 bases and J by 4 bases, leaving 16 bases between them. In germline, CDR1 is LGHNA, CDR2 YSLEER. This CDR3 has 15 residues. Here the CDR3 reads CASSPTQGWGYGYTF. The CDR3 coding sequence is TGCGCCAGCAGCCCAACTCAGGGGTGGGGCTATGGCTACACCTTC.

The rearrangement links TRBV5-4 to TRBJ2-3; D uncertain. The CDR3 loop spans 16 amino acids. V lost 0 bases to trimming and J lost 1 base, with 12 bases between them. Germline lookup yields CDR1 SGHNT and CDR2 YYREEE (reference sequence). CDR3 amino acids: CASSLAGGLGTDTQYF. In DNA, the CDR3 is TGTGCCAGCAGCTTGGCCGGTGGGCTTGGCACAGATACGCAGTATTTT.

The V gene is TRBV7-3, the J gene TRBJ2-1; no reliable D call. The CDR3 is 13 amino acids. V lost 0 bases and J lost 10, with 10 bases in between. Germline V gene data show CDR1 as SGHTA and CDR2 as FQGTGA. CDR3 in amino acids: CASSLTGRGEQFF. The CDR3 DNA follows: TGTGCCAGCAGCTTAACGGGTCGCGGCGAGCAGTTCTTC. The whole variable domain, remainder taken from reference TRBV7-3 and TRBJ2-1, is GAGVSQTPSNKVTEKGKYVELRCDPISGHTALYWYRQSLGQGPEFLIYFQGTGAADDSGLPNDRFFAVRPEGSVSTLKIQRTERGDSAVYLCASSLTGRGEQFFGPGTRLTVL.

The gene calls are TRBV9 and TRBJ2-5; D is unresolved. This CDR3 is 15 amino acids long. CDR1 and CDR2 (germline): SGDLS, YYNGEE. Trimming took off 3 bases at V and 5 bases at J, with 17 bases between the two ends. The chain's CDR3 is CASSDPGPKSETQYF. CDR3 DNA sequence: TGTGCCAGCAGCGACCCGGGTCCCAAGTCGGAGACCCAGTACTTC.

The chain employs TRBV6-5 and TRBJ2-7; D unclear. Germline-derived CDR1 and CDR2 are MNHEY and SVGAGI. The CDR3 is made up of 12 amino acids. Trimming took 4 bases from V and 1 from J, leaving 5 bases between them. This CDR3 is CASSSASYEQYF. The CDR3 DNA reads as TGTGCCAGCAGTTCCGCGTCCTACGAGCAGTACTTC.

This chain links TRBV3-1 (or the pseudogene TRBV3-2) with TRBJ2-3; D might be TRBD2 (5 bases). Germline values: CDR1 LGHDT, CDR2 YNNKEL (reference sequence). V was trimmed by 7 bases and J by 1 base, leaving 12 bases between them. The CDR3 contains 14 residues. CDR3: CASKSSFGTDTQYF. For the CDR3, the DNA is TGTGCCAGCAAATCTAGCTTCGGCACAGATACGCAGTATTTT.

This rearrangement joins TRBV7-3 to TRBJ2-3; D possibly corresponds to TRBD2 (6 bases). V dropped 10 bases and J dropped 0 bases, with 11 bases sitting between them. Germline V lookup: CDR1 SGHTA, CDR2 FQGTGA. There are 13 residues in the CDR3. CDR3 DNA: TGTGCCACGGGTAGCGGTAGCACAGATACGCAGTATTTT. Translating gives CATGSGSTDTQYF.

This chain joins TRBV5-1 and TRBJ1-4, with D perhaps TRBD1 (6 bases). The CDR3 contains 16 residues. CDR1 SGHRS and CDR2 YFSETQ come from the germline V gene. V dropped 5 bases and J dropped 0 bases, with 14 bases sitting between them. The CDR3 loop reads CASRRDGGPTNEKLFF. CDR3 DNA: TGCGCCAGCAGGAGGGACGGGGGGCCAACTAATGAAAAACTGTTTTTT.

CDR3 DNA sequence: TGTGCCAGCAGCCAAGATTTCGGGGGATACGAGCAGTACTTC. This gives the protein CASSQDFGGYEQYF. The chain couples TRBV3-1 (or the pseudogene TRBV3-2) to TRBJ2-7, with D tentatively TRBD2 (6 bases). V gave up 0 bases and J gave up 4 bases, with 10 bases separating them. Per the germline V gene, CDR1 is LGHDT and CDR2 is YNNKEL (reference sequence). CDR3 size: 14 residues.

The chain links TRBV19 to TRBJ1-2, with D maybe TRBD1 (5 bases). Trimming pared 5 bases from V and 7 bases from J, leaving 20 bases between. Germline V gene sequence: CDR1 LNHDA, CDR2 SQIVND (reference sequence). This CDR3 is 15 amino acids long. CDR3 residues: CASSSEKGAFGGYTF. As DNA, the CDR3 is TGTGCCAGTAGTTCCGAAAAAGGGGCCTTTGGTGGCTACACCTTC.